Listed below are T cell receptor beta chains from one sample, sequenced in a study of shared clonotypes between healthy human individuals. Here immunoSEQ multiplex PCR was the method, and the copy in TCRdb shows in-frame clones only, minus some. Found here are 550,000 to 750,000 clones, around 95% of them singletons; the top ten hold 0.11%. Sequenced: naive CD8+ T cells sorted from blood. The receptors derive from a woman aged 30 to 39 in good health. The CDR3 runs from the conserved cysteine through the conserved F or W. A D gene is named only where the DNA matches it firmly. Clone size is not always given. Where it is, it says once, few, many or a class for expanded clones.

v_gene	abundance	j_gene	d_gene	CDR3nt	CDR3aa
TRBV29-1	NA	TRBJ1-1	NA	TGCAGCGTTGAAAGTGAGACTGAAGCTTTCTTT	CSVESETEAFF
TRBV5-4	NA	TRBJ1-1	NA	TGTGCCAGCAGAGACGGCACTGAAGCTTTCTTT	CASRDGTEAFF
TRBV12-5	NA	TRBJ2-3	TRBD2	TGTGCTAGTGGTTTGGTACCTAGCGGGATAGGGACAGATACGCAGTATTTT	CASGLVPSGIGTDTQYF
TRBV27	once	TRBJ2-7	NA	TGTGCCAGCAGTCAGAGGGGCGCGGGGTACGAGCAGTACTTC	CASSQRGAGYEQYF
TRBV29-1	NA	TRBJ1-1	NA	TGCAGCGTTGGATGGTCCAGACATGACACTGAAGCTTTCTTT	CSVGWSRHDTEAFF
TRBV15	NA	TRBJ2-7	TRBD1	TGTGCCACCTCCGACAGGGTAATCTACGAGCAGTACTTC	CATSDRVIYEQYF
TRBV5-1	NA	TRBJ2-7	NA	TGCGCCAGCACCTCCGGGACTCGTTCCTACGAGCAGTACTTC	CASTSGTRSYEQYF
TRBV27	once	TRBJ2-7	TRBD2	TGTGCCAGCAGTCGAGGGACTAGCGGAGGGGGCTACGAGCAGTACTTC	CASSRGTSGGGYEQYF
TRBV5-1	once	TRBJ2-1	TRBD1	TGCGCCAGCACCCCAGTTGGGGACAGGGGTGCCAATGAGCAGTTCTTC	CASTPVGDRGANEQFF
TRBV6-6	NA	TRBJ1-3	NA	TGTGCCAGCAGTCCCCAGGGAAACACCATATATTTT	CASSPQGNTIYF
TRBV5-6	NA	TRBJ2-1	TRBD1	TGTGCCAGCAGCGCTCCAGGGGGCCACTACAATGAGCAGTTCTTC	CASSAPGGHYNEQFF
TRBV27	NA	TRBJ2-7	TRBD2	TGTGCCAGCAGTTTATCGGGCGGGAGACCCTCCTACGAGCAGTACTTC	CASSLSGGRPSYEQYF
TRBV27	once	TRBJ2-7	TRBD2	TGTGCCAGCAGTCTCGGGACTAGCGGGAGAAACGAGCAGTACTTC	CASSLGTSGRNEQYF
TRBV27	NA	TRBJ2-3	NA	TGTGCCAGCAGTTTAAGTGTCGCAGATACGCAGTATTTT	CASSLSVADTQYF
TRBV5-1	NA	TRBJ1-3	TRBD1	TGCGCCAGCAGCAGCACAGGGGGCGCCGGAAACACCATATATTTT	CASSSTGGAGNTIYF
TRBV7-9	once	TRBJ2-7	TRBD1	TGTGCCAGCAGCCATCAACCCGGGACAGGGGACGGCGAGCAGTACTTC	CASSHQPGTGDGEQYF
TRBV6-5	NA	TRBJ2-7	TRBD1	TGTGCCAGCAGCCCCGGGCAGGGGGAGTCCTACGAGCAGTACTTC	CASSPGQGESYEQYF
TRBV5-1	NA	TRBJ2-1	NA	TGCGCCAGCAGCTTGGCGGGGGATACTACAAATGAGCAGTTCTTC	CASSLAGDTTNEQFF
TRBV5-1	NA	TRBJ1-1	NA	TGCGCCAGCAGCATTGTAAGGGGTGGGGGCACTGAAGCTTTCTTT	CASSIVRGGGTEAFF
TRBV9	NA	TRBJ1-6	NA	TGTGCCAGCAGCGCGGGGACGGTTTATAATTCACCCCTCCACTTT	CASSAGTVYNSPLHF
TRBV2	once	TRBJ2-3	TRBD2	TGTGCCACCCCCGGGGCGGGAGCCTGGGCAGATACGCAGTATTTT	CATPGAGAWADTQYF
TRBV6-5	NA	TRBJ2-5	NA	TGTGCCAGCAGGGGATTCCAAGAGACCCAGTACTTC	CASRGFQETQYF
TRBV9	NA	TRBJ2-7	NA	TGTGCCAGCAGCGATGACAGCTACGAGCAGTACTTC	CASSDDSYEQYF
TRBV27	NA	TRBJ2-7	TRBD2	TGTGCCAGCAGTTTTACCCCTAGCGGAAGTGCCTACGAGCAGTACTTC	CASSFTPSGSAYEQYF
TRBV5-6	NA	TRBJ2-7	TRBD2	TGTGCCAGCACCCCAGCCGGGACTAGCGGACCCCTCCTCTACGAGCAGTACTTC	CASTPAGTSGPLLYEQYF
TRBV2	NA	TRBJ2-3	NA	TGTGCCAGCAGTGAGGGGCGGGTCGTGACAGATACGCAGTATTTT	CASSEGRVVTDTQYF
TRBV27	NA	TRBJ2-5	TRBD1	TGTGCCAGCAGACACCGGGACAGGGTAGAGACCCAGTACTTC	CASRHRDRVETQYF
TRBV28	NA	TRBJ1-1	NA	TGTGCCAGCAGTTTCTCGGGGACTGAAGCTTTCTTT	CASSFSGTEAFF
TRBV5-1	NA	TRBJ1-4	NA	TGCGCCAGCAGCTCGTTGCGGATGGAGAATGAAAAACTGTTTTTT	CASSSLRMENEKLFF
TRBV10-3	NA	TRBJ2-7	NA	TGTGCCATCAGCCCGAACTCGGAGTTTCTCCCCTACGAGCAGTACTTC	CAISPNSEFLPYEQYF
TRBV2	NA	TRBJ1-2	TRBD1	TGTGCCAGCAGTGCGACAGGGTATGGCTACACCTTC	CASSATGYGYTF